The rows below give T cell receptor beta chains drawn from one sample of a study of blood T cell repertoires in COVID-19. The repertoire was sequenced with immunoSEQ multiplex PCR; TCRdb's copy has only in-frame clones and lacks some. The data hold around 250,000 clones, with about 83% observed a single time. The sequenced sample was peripheral blood. The receptors were gathered from a man older than 75 with acute or convalescent COVID-19. Each CDR3 is given without its conserved first and last residue.

V	J	CDR3
TRBV10-3	TRBJ1-5	AISEGQGYNQPQH
TRBV6-5	TRBJ1-5	ASSLGQSQPQH
TRBV3-1/TRBV3-2	TRBJ1-5	ASSRDRFQPQH
TRBV5-6	TRBJ1-2	ASSLGWRQGMVGYGYT
TRBV20-1	TRBJ2-4	SASSGRGDIQY
TRBV19	TRBJ2-1	ASSINGPRREQF
TRBV20-1	TRBJ1-2	SARGGGYT
TRBV28	TRBJ1-4	ASRSSGGFEKLF
TRBV19	TRBJ2-6	ASSNGQSGANVLT
TRBV12-3/TRBV12-4	TRBJ2-3	ASSFTGDTQY
TRBV11-1	TRBJ2-7	ASGILSGITYEQY
TRBV6-5	TRBJ2-7	ASSSLGGPDEQY
TRBV29-1	TRBJ2-7	SVGQSEQY
TRBV15	TRBJ2-7	ATSRGGQGPYEQY
TRBV4-2	TRBJ2-6	ASSRRGDSSYSGANVLT
TRBV11-3	TRBJ2-2	ASSLGGSGSGELF
TRBV5-1	TRBJ2-7	ASAGQGSGEQY
TRBV3-1/TRBV3-2	TRBJ2-3	ASSLYLGRTPRGTDTQY
TRBV28	TRBJ1-2	ASSLGSGNAYGYT
TRBV19	TRBJ2-1	ASSIEVLAGVGGNEQF
TRBV3-1/TRBV3-2	TRBJ2-7	ASSQGTGYEQY
TRBV28	TRBJ1-1	ASSLRQVSTEAF
TRBV15	TRBJ1-5	ATSSGLKEPQH
TRBV6-5	TRBJ2-7	ASSYLSGRVEQY
TRBV28	TRBJ1-6	ASTRPGTGGNSPLH
TRBV2	TRBJ2-1	ASSLAVSYNEQF
TRBV10-3	TRBJ1-3	AISVDGASRNLAGNTIY
TRBV5-1	TRBJ2-1	ASSISPGQANNEQF
TRBV5-1	TRBJ2-4	ASSTGGQNIQY
TRBV14	TRBJ2-7	ASSQTGTAPYEQY
TRBV27	TRBJ1-5	ASSLGLDNQPQH
TRBV5-1	TRBJ1-1	ASRVQVGVNTEAF